The entry below describes one TCR beta chain. The antigen it binds to is not known. No much larger clone exists at a distance of one base, and base qualities are not known. The data derive from a study of early T cells in non-severe SARS-CoV-2 infection (TCRdb year 2021). Context from the whole study: TCR sequencing used bulk RNA from unsorted whole blood, so alpha and beta chains could not be paired. Overall study outcomes, separate from this receptor: VDJdb matching was skewed toward anti-spike CD8 responses, so virus-specific expansions were likely underestimated and private and CD4 specificities were missed.

The library was made by 5' RACE. Sequencing used a NextSeq 500. The TCR library protocol attached unique molecular identifiers to individual cDNA molecules to correct for sequencing error and PCR bias. Sequencing covered both TCR alpha and beta chains, and within each sample the abundances of alpha and beta sequences were tightly co-correlated. The published analysis was carried out like this. Decombinator V4 was used to annotate the V gene, J gene and CDR3 of the TCR sequences. TCRs were defined as expanded if a significant change between any two time points was detected under a Poisson model with p below 0.0001. TCR abundances were normalised to the total number of TCRs sequenced in each sample and reported as counts per million. VDJdb, accessed on 1 November 2021, was searched for TCRs annotated for CMV, EBV and SARS-CoV-2, and TCRs annotated for more than one antigen were excluded. TCRdb applied fastp at Q25 and MiXCR to the public reads, then kept only in-frame beta chains. Identical CDR3 protein sequences are pooled into one entry, listed with their most common genes and DNA. TCRdb, not the original authors, processed these V and J calls. The sample table records 23,000 or so distinct CDR3 sequences; about 5.1% of these occur just once. The ten largest clones capture about 10% of the sample.

This was a case-control study nested in a cohort of healthcare workers in London, UK, who had nasopharyngeal swab PCR tests and blood samples taken every week. Healthcare workers were recruited during the week of the UK lockdown, between 23 and 31 March 2020, and followed weekly for up to roughly 15 weeks. This sequence was found in an adult who was a healthcare worker with PCR-confirmed SARS-CoV-2 infection or an uninfected control (not recorded which). Specimen: whole blood.

DNA sequence: TGTGCCAGCAGTTCCCCGGGGCAGTCTGGGGCCAACGTCCTGACTTTC. This gives the protein CASSSPGQSGANVLTF. Recombination connected TRBV28 to TRBJ2-6; the D gene could be either TRBD1 or TRBD2, each agreeing at 5 bases. Trimming costs V 4 bases and J 1 base, and their ends lie 11 bases apart. From cysteine to phenylalanine, the CDR3 is 16 amino acids long. Only the CDR3 part of the read is kept: 48 bases, read in frame from the first base. CDR1 MDHEN and CDR2 SYDVKM were looked up in the germline V gene.